These 28 T cell receptor beta chains came from one sample sequenced in a study of cytomegalovirus exposure and HLA in healthy donors (dated by TCRdb to 2016 to 2017). The method was the immunoSEQ multiplex PCR assay. Not all clones reach the TCRdb copy of this immuneACCESS table, which keeps in-frame sequences only. Checked studies attribute under half of the gap to unresolved V genes and leave the rest unexplained. The table for this sample lists approximately 220,000 clones; over 70% of them were counted only once. The ten largest clones represent over 11% of the sample. The specimen sequenced was PBMCs. Receptors were obtained from a woman aged 25 to 39 in good health and CMV-seropositive.

The chain carries TRBV9 and TRBJ2-1; D is perhaps TRBD2 (6 bases). Per germline, CDR1 SGDLS and CDR2 YYNGEE. V gave up 4 bases and J gave up 7 bases, with 9 bases separating them. The CDR3 totals 12 residues. The CDR3 DNA sequence: TGTGCCAGCAGCAAACGGGGGAATGAGCAGTTCTTC. Translated, it gives CASSKRGNEQFF.

V is TRBV6-4 and J is TRBJ1-1, with no clear D. With 6 bases removed from V and 2 bases from J, the gap between germline ends came to 13 bases. This CDR3 comprises 14 residues. Per germline, CDR1 MRHNA and CDR2 SNTAGT. The CDR3 loop is CASRAGAFNTEAFF. The CDR3 DNA reads TGTGCCAGCAGGGCGGGAGCTTTTAACACTGAAGCTTTCTTT.

The chain carries TRBV19 and TRBJ1-5; TRBD1 matches at 7 bases. The CDR3 spans 16 residues. Germline V gives CDR1 LNHDA, CDR2 SQIVND (reference sequence). Trimming removed 4 bases from V and 0 bases from J; junction bases left unmatched: 6. CDR3 nucleotides: TGTGCCAGTAGTACGGACAGGCCTTATAGCAATCAGCCCCAGCATTTT. Amino acids: CASSTDRPYSNQPQHF.

Regarding this clone: The germline gene is not matched at one end of the junction; a read error may be the cause. This chain joins TRBV25-1 and TRBJ1-2; D might be TRBD1 (6 bases). Germline lookup yields CDR1 MGHDK and CDR2 SYGVNS. This CDR3 contains 11 residues. The CDR3 here is CASRGGTGRNF. CDR3 DNA: TGTGCCAGCAGGGGGGGTACAGGGAGAAACTTC.

The chain has TRBV5-1 and TRBJ1-3; TRBD1 aligns across 9 bases. The length of the CDR3 is 14 residues. From germline, CDR1 is SGHRS and CDR2 YFSETQ. After removal of 4 bases from V and 4 bases from J, the junction contained 3 bases not matched to a gene. CDR3 protein: CASSPGTGGNTIYF. The CDR3 DNA reads as TGCGCCAGCAGCCCTGGGACAGGGGGAAACACCATATATTTT.

The DNA of the CDR3 is TGTGCCAGCAGCGTCCCGGACCAGGAGGGCGGCTACACCTTC. It codes for CASSVPDQEGGYTF. The chain combines TRBV9 with TRBJ1-2; D not resolved. The ends were cut back, 2 bases at V and 8 bases at J, with 16 bases in the middle. CDR3 length: 14 amino acids. Per germline, CDR1 SGDLS and CDR2 YYNGEE.

The chain recombines TRBV5-1 with TRBJ1-5, with unresolved D. Germline V gene sequence: CDR1 SGHRS, CDR2 YFSETQ. V was shortened by 5 bases and J by 0 bases, with 6 bases between the two germline ends. The CDR3 has 13 residues. This CDR3 is CASRIDSNQPQHF. The DNA of the CDR3 is TGCGCCAGCAGGATAGATAGCAATCAGCCCCAGCATTTT.

This chain's CDR3 is CASSGTGGTYEQYF. The CDR3 DNA reads TGTGCCAGCAGTGGGACAGGGGGAACGTACGAGCAGTACTTC. V and J are TRBV7-9 and TRBJ2-7, with TRBD1 matching 11 bases. Unmatched junction bases numbered 5, after V lost 6 bases and J lost 4 bases. Looked up from germline, CDR1 is SEHNR and CDR2 is FQNEAQ (reference sequence). The CDR3 is 14 amino acids.

As regards this clone: The junction departs from germline at one end; a sequencing error may be responsible. The chain carries TRBV9 and TRBJ2-1; 9 nucleotides agree with TRBD2. The CDR3 totals 17 residues. Germline values: CDR1 SGDLS, CDR2 YYNGEE. The CDR3 loop reads CASSVTPGTSSHNEQFF. DNA of the CDR3: TGTGCCAGCAGCGTGACACCCGGGACTAGCTCCCACAATGAGCAGTTCTTC.

The gene calls are TRBV5-1 and TRBJ2-2; 10 positions match TRBD1. The CDR3 is made up of 16 amino acids. Germline values: CDR1 SGHRS, CDR2 YFSETQ. J gave up 3 bases and V 2 bases, and 4 bases lay outside the gene matches. The CDR3 DNA is TGCGCCAGCAGCTTCTCCGGGACAGGGGACACCGGGGAGCTGTTTTTT. Translation: CASSFSGTGDTGELFF.

The chain employs TRBV9 and TRBJ2-1, with a tentative D call TRBD2 (6 bases). The germline V gene encodes CDR1 SGDLS and CDR2 YYNGEE. Trimming removed 3 bases from V and 2 bases from J, with 12 bases in between. The CDR3 loop spans 15 amino acids. The chain's CDR3 is CASSGELAAYNEQFF. The CDR3 bases are TGTGCCAGCAGCGGTGAACTAGCCGCCTACAATGAGCAGTTCTTC.

V usage is TRBV30 and J usage is TRBJ2-1, with D unresolved. Trimming pared 0 bases from V and 4 bases from J, leaving 7 bases between. This CDR3 contains 13 residues. Germline V gives CDR1 GTSNPN, CDR2 SVGIG (reference sequence). As DNA, the CDR3 is TGTGCCTGGAGTGTAGATCTATACAATGAGCAGTTCTTC. Its translation is CAWSVDLYNEQFF. The complete variable domain, with remaining parts taken from reference TRBV30 and TRBJ2-1, reads SQTIHQWPATLVQPVGSPLSLECTVEGTSNPNLYWYRQAAGRGLQLLFYSVGIGQISSEVPQNLSASRPQDRQFILSSKKLLLSDSGFYLCAWSVDLYNEQFFGPGTRLTVL.

The CDR3 loop is CASSSLAGGFYEQYF. The CDR3 bases are TGTGCCAGCAGCTCCCTAGCGGGAGGGTTTTACGAGCAGTACTTC. The gene calls are TRBV11-3 and TRBJ2-7, with 12 bases lining up with TRBD2. The CDR3 spans 15 residues. Trimming took 4 bases from V and 4 from J; bases not matched to a gene: 5. Per germline, CDR1 SGHNT and CDR2 YENEEA.

CDR3 nucleotides: TGTGCCAGCAGTTTTGGCAGGGAAGCTTTCTTT. Protein sequence: CASSFGREAFF. V and J are TRBV27 and TRBJ1-1, with no clear D. The germline CDR1 and CDR2 sequences are MNHEY and SMNVEV (reference sequence). V dropped 3 bases and J dropped 8 bases, with 7 bases sitting between them. The CDR3 totals 11 residues.

V gene TRBV11-2 combines with J gene TRBJ2-3; no clear D gene. The CDR3 has 13 residues. Trimming left V 1 base short and J 2 bases short, with 4 bases between. CDR1 and CDR2 (germline): SGHAT, FQNNGV. The DNA for the CDR3 is TGTGCCAGCAGCTTAGCTCACACAGATACGCAGTATTTT. As protein: CASSLAHTDTQYF.

This rearrangement joins TRBV29-1 to TRBJ1-2; D remains ambiguous. V lost 3 bases and J 3 bases, leaving 8 bases between the germline ends. The CDR3 covers 12 residues. Per germline, CDR1 SQVTM and CDR2 ANQGSEA. CDR3: CSVDQVDYGYTF. The CDR3 coding sequence is TGCAGCGTTGACCAGGTGGACTATGGCTACACCTTC.

The count of this clone is one. The genes are TRBV28 and TRBJ2-1; 11 bases map to TRBD2. This CDR3 has 16 amino acids. The germline CDR1 and CDR2 sequences are MDHEN and SYDVKM. Trimming removed 4 bases from V and 3 bases from J; junction bases left unmatched: 5. The CDR3 DNA follows: TGTGCCAGCAGTTCTCGACTAGCGGGACTCTACAATGAGCAGTTCTTC. This gives the protein CASSSRLAGLYNEQFF.

CDR3 in DNA: TGTGCCAGCAGTTTCCTTGCGGGCAGGGGGACTTTCTTT. Translation: CASSFLAGRGTFF. The chain joins TRBV27 to TRBJ1-1; TRBD1 matches 7 bases. This CDR3 contains 13 residues. V shed 3 bases and J 12 bases; nucleotides not matched to a gene: 10. Germline V gives CDR1 MNHEY, CDR2 SMNVEV (reference sequence).

The J gene is TRBJ2-7, the V gene TRBV11-3; D not resolved. Germline V lookup: CDR1 SGHNT, CDR2 YENEEA. The CDR3 runs 12 residues. Between the trimmed V and J ends, which lost 1 base and 3 bases, there was a span of 4 bases. CDR3 protein: CASSLGLYEQYF. For the CDR3, the DNA is TGTGCCAGCAGCTTAGGGCTCTACGAGCAGTACTTC.

This chain joins TRBV28 and TRBJ1-1; TRBD1 aligns across 7 bases. This CDR3 has 16 residues. Germline V gene lookup returns CDR1 MDHEN and CDR2 SYDVKM. After removal of 7 bases from V and 2 bases from J, the junction contained 13 bases not matched to a gene. Here the CDR3 reads CASKFLLQGQNTEAFF. CDR3 sequence (DNA): TGTGCCAGCAAATTTCTCCTACAGGGGCAAAACACTGAAGCTTTCTTT.

The chain employs TRBV7-6 and TRBJ2-6, with TRBD1 as a possible D gene (5 bases). This CDR3 region has 17 residues. Trimming left V 4 bases short and J 2 bases short, with 15 bases between. CDR1 is SGHVS and CDR2 is FNYEAQ in the germline V gene. CDR3 coding DNA: TGTGCCAGCAGCTCAATTTCCTCAGGGCCTGGGGCCAACGTCCTGACTTTC. Translating gives CASSSISSGPGANVLTF.

This clone was seen only a few times. The chain uses TRBV27 and TRBJ2-7; a possible D gene is TRBD2 (5 bases). Germline V gene sequence: CDR1 MNHEY, CDR2 SMNVEV (reference sequence). The CDR3 consists of 14 residues. Between the trimmed V and J ends, which lost 8 bases and 7 bases, there was a span of 21 bases. The CDR3 loop reads CASEKSGRRGEQYF. In DNA, the CDR3 is TGTGCCAGCGAGAAAAGTGGGAGACGGGGTGAGCAGTACTTC.

This clone was counted once. The chain couples TRBV28 to TRBJ2-5, with TRBD2 identical over 11 bases. There are 15 residues in the CDR3. Germline V gives CDR1 MDHEN, CDR2 SYDVKM. Losses at the gene ends were 4 bases for V and 2 bases for J; bases not matched to a gene: 3. CDR3 in DNA: TGTGCCAGCAGTTCTAGCGGGAGGATACAAGAGACCCAGTACTTC. It yields the protein CASSSSGRIQETQYF.

V usage is TRBV27 and J usage is TRBJ1-5; D uncertain. The CDR3 is 17 residues long. Trimming stripped 5 bases from V and 2 bases from J, with 19 bases between. The germline CDR1 and CDR2 sequences are MNHEY and SMNVEV (reference sequence). CDR3 nucleotides: TGTGCCAGCAGTCCATCCCAAAAGGGATGGGGCAATCAGCCCCAGCATTTT. Its protein is CASSPSQKGWGNQPQHF.

This rearrangement joins TRBV27 to TRBJ1-1, with a tentative D call TRBD1 (6 bases). Trimming took off 2 bases at V and 6 bases at J, with 16 bases between the two ends. CDR3 size: 15 residues. Germline V CDR1 and CDR2: MNHEY, SMNVEV (reference sequence). This chain's CDR3 is CASSLRTASDAEAFF. The CDR3 coding sequence is TGTGCCAGCAGTTTACGGACAGCCTCAGACGCTGAAGCTTTCTTT.

V gene TRBV2 combines with J gene TRBJ1-4; D possibly corresponds to TRBD1 (5 bases). V shed 9 bases and J shed 5 bases, with 13 bases lying between them. Looked up from germline, CDR1 is SNHLY and CDR2 is FYNNEI. The CDR3 runs 13 residues. For the CDR3, the DNA is TGTGCCAGTTTTCGCGGGACGAATGAAAAACTGTTTTTT. As protein: CASFRGTNEKLFF.

With regard to this clone: The same CDR3 can be traced to other DNA sequences in this sample. The rearrangement joins TRBV5-1 to TRBJ1-4; the D gene is possibly TRBD1 (5 bases). The V end was cut by 0 bases, the J end by 6 bases, with 12 bases between. This CDR3 region has 15 residues. Germline V lookup: CDR1 SGHRS, CDR2 YFSETQ. CDR3 nucleotide sequence: TGCGCCAGCAGCTTGGTAGGCAGGGAGGATGAAAAACTGTTTTTT. This gives the protein CASSLVGREDEKLFF.

The V call is TRBV30, the J call TRBJ1-1; possible D gene TRBD1, 5 bases. The CDR3 sequence is 15 residues long. Germline-derived CDR1 and CDR2 are GTSNPN and SVGIG (reference sequence). Deletions cut 3 bases from V and 4 bases from J, with 18 bases between. CDR3 nucleotide sequence: TGTGCCTGGAGAAACCACCCCCGCGGGGGCACTGAAGCTTTCTTT. As protein: CAWRNHPRGGTEAFF. Full variable domain (missing parts from reference TRBV30 and TRBJ1-1): SQTIHQWPATLVQPVGSPLSLECTVEGTSNPNLYWYRQAAGRGLQLLFYSVGIGQISSEVPQNLSASRPQDRQFILSSKKLLLSDSGFYLCAWRNHPRGGTEAFFGQGTRLTVV.